This T cell receptor beta chain was obtained from a study of T cell repertoires in cytomegalovirus infection. Study-level information: Through public TCR beta signatures, both CMV infection and matching HLA type were indicated. Study outcomes and limitations: The ex vivo response was dominated by HLA-C-restricted CMV-specific TCR beta clonotypes. The cumulative frequency of public TCR beta families identified carriers of CMV plus the relevant HLA.

Regarding this clonotype: No antigen is known for it.

Germline V gives CDR1 SEHNR, CDR2 FQNEAQ (reference sequence). The CDR3 is 12 residues long. Trimming cost V 3 bases and J 7 bases, with 10 bases left between them. TCRdb reanalysed the reads using MiXCR and keeps one entry per CDR3 protein. The table includes 150,000 or so distinct CDR3 sequences, 17% detected once. The specimen sequenced was CD8+ T cells from PBMCs. This clonotype originated in a human donor in good health (CMV status not recorded). Some clones in this sample may be carry-over from other donors' samples. This chain uses TRBV7-9 with TRBJ2-7, with D tentatively TRBD2 (5 bases). The CDR3 spells CASSFGRDEQYV. The CDR3 nucleotides are TGTGCCAGCAGCTTTGGACGGGATGAGCAGTACGTC.